These T cell receptor beta chains were read from a single sample in a study of breast tumors, draining lymph nodes, adjacent tissues. TCRdb itself ran the multiplex PCR reads through MiXCR, one entry per CDR3 protein. The sample consists of about 180,000 distinct CDR3 sequences, 30% to 35% of them appearing once. Material: axillary lymph node tissue. Receptors were obtained from a female donor with breast cancer. Some clones in this sample may be carry-over from other donors' samples. Each CDR3 is given with its conserved first and last residue. A D gene is named only where the DNA matches it firmly. Clone size is stated in some rows and not others, as once, few, many or a class when expanded.

j_gene | d_gene | v_gene | abundance | CDR3aa
TRBJ1-4 | TRBD1 | TRBV7-6 | many | CASSLTGQGTNEKLFF
TRBJ1-2 | - | TRBV12-3/TRBV12-4 | many | CASSFGGQLEGYTF
TRBJ2-5 | TRBD2 | TRBV7-9 | - | CASSLGLEREGLEPQYF
TRBJ2-5 | - | TRBV28 | - | CASSWQETQYF
TRBJ2-3 | TRBD2 | TRBV7-9 | many | CASSFSGLAGPPDTQYF
TRBJ2-7 | TRBD1 | TRBV11-3 | many | CASSPRQGPYEQYF
TRBJ2-7 | - | TRBV7-3 | many | CASSLTGGTYEQYF
TRBJ2-1 | - | TRBV7-9 | many | CASSIDYVPNNEQFF
TRBJ2-1 | - | TRBV29-1 | - | CSFETDLYNEQFF
TRBJ2-1 | - | TRBV29-1 | many | CSVDSYNEQFF
TRBJ2-6 | - | TRBV5-6 | - | CASSWAHRANVLTF
TRBJ1-6 | TRBD1 | TRBV11-3 | many | CASSLKDRINSPLHF
TRBJ1-2 | - | TRBV7-2 | many | CTSREAWGHDGYTF
TRBJ1-5 | - | TRBV4-1 | - | CASSPSVGINQPQHF
TRBJ1-5 | - | TRBV24-1 | - | CATSELGVGNQPQHF
TRBJ1-4 | TRBD1 | TRBV19 | - | CASSLTGRNEKLFF
TRBJ2-1 | - | TRBV5-4 | few | CASSSESSSYNEQFF
TRBJ2-1 | - | TRBV5-4 | - | CASSPRAASGEGHGGEQFF
TRBJ2-7 | - | TRBV28 | - | CASLDPYEQYF
TRBJ1-1 | TRBD1 | TRBV19 | - | CASSVLGTGGTNTEAFF
TRBJ2-1 | - | TRBV3-1 | - | CASSQSFGSLVAYEQFF
TRBJ1-2 | - | TRBV14 | - | CASSQDSGTYGGYTF
TRBJ1-3 | - | TRBV12-3/TRBV12-4 | many | CASKRDGSGNTIYF
TRBJ2-7 | - | TRBV2 | many | CASSEARVEQYF
TRBJ2-3 | - | TRBV5-8 | many | CASSFFRHTDTQYF
TRBJ2-7 | TRBD2 | TRBV7-8 | - | CASSLGTTSGVIICEQHF
TRBJ2-7 | - | TRBV20-1 | - | CSATASPHSYEQYF
TRBJ2-5 | - | TRBV18 | - | CASSRSRRTLDRIF
TRBJ2-1 | - | TRBV5-4 | many | CVFGTISYNEQFF
TRBJ1-1 | - | TRBV29-1 | few | CSVEGTGTSRNTEAFF
TRBJ2-7 | - | TRBV15 | - | CATSGQTGGVGYEQYF
TRBJ2-6 | - | TRBV7-6 | once | CASSPTDGANVLTF
TRBJ2-1 | TRBD2 | TRBV6-6 | few | CASSYGGGGGYNEQFF
TRBJ1-1 | TRBD1 | TRBV11-2 | few | CASSPTTGIGTEAFF
TRBJ2-7 | - | TRBV2 | many | CASSFPAPRQGGEQYF
TRBJ2-1 | - | TRBV7-9 | many | CASSLITVNVNEQFF
TRBJ2-1 | - | TRBV7-8 | many | CASSQPGIQGLNEQFF
TRBJ2-5 | - | TRBV24-1 | many | CATSQGLVGETQYF
TRBJ1-4 | - | TRBV12-3/TRBV12-4 | many | CASSPGGRKLFF
TRBJ1-3 | - | TRBV20-1 | many | CSARPTVGNTIYF
TRBJ2-5 | TRBD2 | TRBV7-2 | - | CASSKTPSGRAQETQYF
TRBJ2-5 | - | TRBV12-3/TRBV12-4 | - | CASSFQGGGETQYF
TRBJ2-3 | - | TRBV2 | many | CASSPNPPGYLTDTQYF
TRBJ2-1 | - | TRBV7-7 | many | CASSPGLSNEQFF
TRBJ2-2 | TRBD1 | TRBV20-1 | many | CSAKDRVNAGELFF
TRBJ1-3 | - | TRBV29-1 | - | CSVEASGSSGNAIYF
TRBJ2-3 | - | TRBV28 | - | CASSLRRGPSTDTQYF
TRBJ2-6 | TRBD1 | TRBV15 | - | CATSKDRGHAEAF
TRBJ2-5 | TRBD2 | TRBV7-3 | many | CASSLTGRLAGETETQYF
TRBJ2-7 | - | TRBV5-1 | - | CASSLVLGAERVSYEQYF
TRBJ2-1 | TRBD2 | TRBV18 | few | CASSRAELAGLGEQFF
TRBJ1-3 | TRBD1 | TRBV12-3/TRBV12-4 | once | CASRATGGVYGNTIYF
- | TRBD1 | TRBV7-7 | - | CASSLGRGNTPLHF
TRBJ1-1 | TRBD1 | TRBV4-1 | few | CASSLTGVVNTEAFF
TRBJ1-3 | - | TRBV29-1 | - | CSREVGVLSGNTIYF
TRBJ2-1 | TRBD2 | TRBV27 | - | CASSLYGWVSSGGANEQFF